This T cell receptor (beta chain) was observed in a study of circulating CD8 cells and anti-PD-1 response in melanoma. The wider study: Non-responders showed stable or progressive disease; responders showed complete or partial response. Overall study findings and caveats: Replicates were generally not done for experiments. At M1, fewer than 8% of TRB clonotypes appeared in multiple subsets. Expanded sorted subsets were checked for tumor reactivity using peptides.

The CDR3 consists of 14 residues. Per germline, CDR1 MNHNS and CDR2 SASEGT. The V and J ends lost 4 bases and 3 bases, in that order; junction bases with no gene match: 4. Each library started from roughly 16 ng of total RNA using the QIAseq Immune Repertoire TCR panel. TCRdb re-called the reads with MiXCR, one entry per CDR3 protein. The table has 430 or so distinct CDR3 sequences, about 6% seen once. This clonotype is classed as large. As yet, its antigen is unknown. Four subsets defined by PD-1 and/or TIGIT were sorted from live CD3+CD8+TCRalphabeta+ cells. The sequence derives from a human donor with melanoma. The sample here was CD8+ T cells from PBMCs, taken at baseline or after one month of anti-PD-1 therapy (not recorded which). V usage is TRBV6-1 and J usage is TRBJ2-7, with 9 positions matching TRBD2. This CDR3 reads CASSALAGDYEQYF. CDR3 DNA sequence: TGTGCCAGCAGTGCGTTAGCGGGGGACTACGAGCAGTACTTC.